A selection of T cell receptor beta chains follows, all from one sample in a study of patients and donors after allogeneic stem cell transplantation. TCRdb ran MiXCR on the RT-PCR reads and lists one entry per CDR3 protein. This sample has about 1,600 distinct CDR3 sequences, with approximately 23% found just once. Sequences were obtained from blood, either unsorted or a sorted T cell fraction (not recorded which). Receptors originate from a human donor who was either an allogeneic HSCT recipient or a stem cell or donor lymphocyte infusion donor (not recorded which). It is not recorded whose cells these are; they may come from a transplant donor. CDR3s include the opening cysteine and the closing phenylalanine or tryptophan. The D gene is left open where the match is weak. Rows may omit the clone size; those that give it use once, few, many or a size class.

>NA|TRBJ2-3|TRBV7-2|NA
CASSPRGEFSSDTQYF
TGTGCCAGCAGCCCCCGAGGGGAGTTTTCATCAGATACGCAGTATTTT
>TRBD2|TRBJ2-7|TRBV7-8|few
CASSFASGSPEQYF
TGTGCCAGCAGCTTCGCTAGCGGGAGCCCCGAGCAGTACTTC
>NA|TRBJ2-1|TRBV6-1|medium-sized
CASLPGITYNEQFF
TGTGCCAGCCTCCCGGGTATTACCTACAATGAGCAGTTCTTC
>NA|TRBJ2-3|TRBV11-2|few
CASSPTGLIGTDTQYF
TGTGCCAGCAGCCCCACAGGACTTATAGGCACAGATACGCAGTATTTT
>NA|TRBJ2-1|TRBV30|NA
CAWTGDTGWNNEQFF
TGTGCCTGGACCGGCGACACAGGGTGGAACAATGAGCAGTTCTTC
>NA|TRBJ1-1|TRBV6-1|NA
CASTPALGIDTEAFF
TGTGCCAGCACTCCAGCGCTCGGTATTGACACTGAAGCTTTCTTT
>NA|TRBJ1-3|TRBV5-1|NA
CASSLDRNTIYF
TGCGCCAGCAGCTTGGACCGAAACACCATATATTTT
>TRBD1|TRBJ2-1|TRBV6-2/TRBV6-3|NA
CASSYGQGEQFF
TGTGCCAGCAGTTACGGACAGGGAGAGCAGTTCTTC
>NA|TRBJ2-3|TRBV10-3|few
CTIRGGDTQYF
TGTACCATCAGGGGCGGGGATACGCAGTATTTT
>TRBD1|TRBJ2-1|TRBV7-2|NA
CASSWDRASYNEQFF
TGTGCCAGCAGCTGGGACAGGGCTTCCTACAATGAGCAGTTCTTC
>TRBD2|TRBJ2-7|TRBV11-3|medium-sized
CASSLGLELAGSTGYYEQYF
TGTGCCAGCAGCTTAGGGCTCGAGCTAGCGGGATCTACGGGGTACTACGAGCAGTACTTC
>TRBD1|TRBJ2-7|TRBV5-5|NA
CASSLGRQGYEQYF
TGTGCCAGCAGCTTGGGTAGACAGGGCTACGAGCAGTACTTC
>NA|TRBJ2-1|TRBV20-1|NA
CSAPGVGTTYNEQFF
TGCAGTGCTCCGGGGGTGGGGACGACCTACAATGAGCAGTTCTTC
>NA|TRBJ2-5|TRBV4-2|large
CASSPLSGQETQYF
TGTGCCAGCAGCCCTTTATCGGGACAAGAGACCCAGTACTTC
>TRBD1|TRBJ2-7|TRBV27|medium-sized
CASSFHGTGTYEQYF
TGTGCCAGCAGTTTTCACGGGACAGGTACCTACGAGCAGTACTTC
>NA|TRBJ2-7|TRBV25-1|medium-sized
CASSEGDSTYEQYF
TGTGCCAGCAGTGAGGGGGACTCGACCTACGAGCAGTACTTC
>NA|TRBJ2-5|TRBV12-3/TRBV12-4|NA
CASCKPQETQYF
TGTGCCAGTTGTAAGCCACAAGAGACCCAGTACTTC
>TRBD1|TRBJ1-6|TRBV9|NA
CASSVQGDRGSPLHF
TGTGCCAGCAGCGTCCAGGGGGACAGGGGCTCACCCCTCCACTTT
>TRBD1|TRBJ2-3|TRBV11-2|NA
CASSEAGTGLPDTQYF
TGTGCCAGCAGCGAGGCCGGGACAGGGCTGCCAGATACGCAGTATTTT
>NA|TRBJ2-7|TRBV7-6|NA
CASSLAGGHVWEQYF
TGTGCCAGCAGCTTAGCGGGGGGGCATGTGTGGGAGCAGTACTTC
>TRBD2|TRBJ2-1|TRBV5-4|NA
CASSLDREVYNEQFF
TGTGCCAGCAGCTTGGACCGGGAGGTGTACAATGAGCAGTTCTTC
>NA|TRBJ2-1|TRBV7-3|few
CASSSTPQGRNEQFF
TGTGCCAGCAGCTCAACCCCACAGGGGAGGAATGAGCAGTTCTTC
>TRBD2|TRBJ2-5|TRBV7-2|once
CASSLAGGRARETQYF
TGTGCCAGCAGCTTAGCCGGCGGGAGGGCCCGGGAGACCCAGTACTTC
>NA|TRBJ2-1|TRBV5-1|NA
CASRDRSSYNEQFF
TGCGCCAGCAGAGACAGGAGCTCCTACAATGAGCAGTTCTTC
>TRBD1|TRBJ2-7|TRBV6-5|NA
CASGQGLTYEQYF
TGTGCCTCGGGACAGGGGTTAACCTACGAGCAGTACTTC
>NA|TRBJ2-3|TRBV7-3|NA
CASSLLDYSSTDTQYF
TGTGCCAGCAGCCTTCTGGACTACTCTAGCACAGATACGCAGTATTTT
>NA|TRBJ2-5|TRBV5-1|large
CASSFQETQYF
TGCGCCAGCAGCTTCCAAGAGACCCAGTACTTC
>NA|TRBJ2-5|TRBV9|few
CASSPHQETQYF
TGTGCCAGCAGCCCCCACCAAGAGACCCAGTACTTC
>NA|TRBJ2-5|TRBV29-1|few
CSVERTYQETQYF
TGCAGCGTTGAGAGAACGTACCAAGAGACCCAGTACTTC
>NA|TRBJ2-1|TRBV11-2|few
CASSLDGLSHNEQFF
TGTGCCAGCAGCTTAGATGGCCTATCACACAATGAGCAGTTCTTC
>TRBD1|TRBJ2-7|TRBV5-6|NA
CASSSSGTGRSVQYF
TGTGCCAGCAGCTCATCCGGGACAGGGCGATCTGTGCAGTACTTC
>TRBD1|TRBJ1-1|TRBV7-3|medium-sized
CASSSTGVTEAFF
TGTGCCAGCAGCTCAACAGGGGTGACTGAAGCTTTCTTT
>NA|TRBJ2-5|TRBV12-3/TRBV12-4|few
CASSNQETQYF
TGTGCCAGCAGCAACCAAGAGACCCAGTACTTC
>NA|TRBJ2-4|TRBV11-2|NA
CASSPTPDSDIQYF
TGTGCCAGCAGCCCGACACCCGACAGTGACATTCAGTACTTC
>TRBD2|TRBJ2-7|TRBV10-3|NA
CAIKREGYEQYF
TGTGCCATCAAGCGGGAGGGCTACGAGCAGTACTTC
>NA|TRBJ2-3|TRBV20-1|few
CSARPDDGGFEYTQYF
TGCAGTGCTAGACCTGACGACGGGGGATTCGAGTATACGCAGTATTTT
>NA|TRBJ2-6|TRBV7-2|large
CASSKPGSGANVLTF
TGTGCCAGCAGCAAACCAGGGTCTGGGGCCAACGTCCTGACTTTC
>TRBD2|TRBJ2-1|TRBV7-2|NA
CASSFGLAGVDEQFF
TGTGCCAGCAGCTTCGGACTAGCGGGAGTTGATGAGCAGTTCTTC
>TRBD1|TRBJ2-1|TRBV11-3|few
CASSLGEGAPGDEQFF
TGTGCCAGCAGCTTAGGCGAGGGGGCACCAGGGGATGAGCAGTTCTTC
>NA|TRBJ2-1|TRBV7-3|NA
CASSSWGLRDNEQFF
TGTGCCAGCAGCTCGTGGGGACTGAGGGACAATGAGCAGTTCTTC
>NA|TRBJ2-3|TRBV25-1|few
CASSDPAASTDTQYF
TGTGCCAGCAGTGACCCGGCAGCTAGCACAGATACGCAGTATTTT
>NA|TRBJ2-3|TRBV5-1|few
CASSLWSDTQYF
TGCGCCAGCAGCTTGTGGTCAGATACGCAGTATTTT
>NA|TRBJ2-7|TRBV5-6|NA
CASSLGGYEQYF
TGTGCCAGCAGCCTGGGGGGCTACGAGCAGTACTTC
>NA|TRBJ2-5|TRBV15|large
CATEDGDGSQETQYF
TGTGCCACCGAGGACGGGGACGGATCTCAAGAGACCCAGTACTTC
>NA|TRBJ2-3|TRBV6-5|few
CASSSAGTSTDTQYF
TGTGCCAGCAGTTCCGCCGGGACTAGCACAGATACGCAGTATTTT
>NA|TRBJ2-5|TRBV5-5|large
CASSTIQGKETQYF
TGTGCCAGCAGCACTATCCAGGGGAAAGAGACCCAGTACTTC
>TRBD1|TRBJ2-7|TRBV29-1|NA
CSVGGQGGEQYF
TGCAGCGTCGGAGGACAGGGAGGCGAGCAGTACTTC
>TRBD1|TRBJ1-2|TRBV9|NA
CASSPLGQSYGYTF
TGTGCCAGCAGCCCCCTGGGACAGAGCTATGGCTACACCTTC
>TRBD1|TRBJ2-1|TRBV5-1|NA
CASSWGQQRNEQFF
TGCGCCAGCAGCTGGGGACAGCAACGCAATGAGCAGTTCTTC
>NA|TRBJ2-1|TRBV7-6|few
CASSLARPYNEQFF
TGTGCCAGCAGCTTAGCACGGCCCTACAATGAGCAGTTCTTC
>NA|TRBJ2-1|TRBV6-1|NA
CASTGYNEQFF
TGTGCCAGCACAGGTTACAATGAGCAGTTCTTC
>TRBD2|TRBJ2-3|TRBV20-1|NA
CSVAGGGTDTQYF
TGCAGTGTAGCGGGGGGCGGCACAGATACGCAGTATTTT